This T cell receptor (beta chain) originates from a study of blood T cells in healthy people across ages (dated by TCRdb to the mid-2010s). About the investigation overall: In model experiments, template switching captured about one uniquely barcoded TCR beta cDNA molecule for every two T cells. To track age-related changes in TCR beta repertoire diversity, the study relied on deep sequencing normalized with unique cDNA molecular identifiers. Donors were grouped into four age groups: young (average approximately 15 years), middle-aged (around 39), aged (around 60) and long-lived (around 80). To avoid experimental bias, donors of different ages were randomly spread across the sequencing lanes. Using the same blood draw, the study looked at two additional independent replicas of 1 million unique cDNA reads for two donors, one aged 18 to 30 and the other aged 80 or older. Overall results and qualifications from the work: Compared with the aged group, the long-lived group had more naive CD4+ T cells, fewer expanded clones and increased TCR diversity, suggesting age selection. Total diversity estimates from one million sequenced T cells were considered lower bounds and underestimates. Because the CMV infection status of the donors was unknown, age-related changes in expanded clonotypes may potentially have been confounded. Because profiling used bulk unsorted PBMCs, naive and antigen-experienced compartments could not be compared conclusively. The percentage of naive T cells measured by flow cytometry correlated strongly with observed TCR beta diversity. As age increased, observed TCR beta diversity per million T cells dropped in a roughly linear way, and a significant reduction was already evident by age about 40.

Libraries were constructed by 5' RACE. Sequencing relied on an Illumina HiSeq 2500. A second 7 to 11 cycle PCR used a sample-barcoded 5' primer and a J-beta primer mix. Each TCR beta cDNA molecule received a unique molecular identifier from a template-switch 5' adaptor carrying 12 random nucleotides. Each sample yielded at least 2.5 million CDR3-containing paired-end reads. First-strand cDNA synthesis was performed from all RNA using the Mint cDNA synthesis kit, with priming by a TRBC-specific oligonucleotide. Following uracil-DNA glycosylase treatment, all cDNA underwent a first 18-cycle PCR with the universal primers M1SS and BC2_uni_R. The study's processing was this. For normalization, 1 million high-quality reads, each with a distinct molecular identifier, were randomly selected from each sample. Reads sharing molecular identifiers were discarded rather than binned into consensus sequences. CDR3 identification, clonotype clustering and error correction used MiTCR with a Q25 quality threshold and the strictest error-elimination algorithm. A nonparametric unseen species model with Euler transformation was used to estimate a lower bound on total TCR beta diversity. In TCRdb, the public reads were trimmed at Q25 with fastp and aligned with MiXCR, with productive beta chains retained. Identical CDR3 protein sequences are pooled into one entry, listed with their most common genes and DNA. TCRdb assigned the V and J calls; the authors' analysis was not used. For this sample there are fewer than 900,000 distinct CDR3 sequences; around 49% appear just once. Of the sample, about 32% falls within the top ten clones.

The donors were roughly 38 Caucasian individuals from Russia, aged roughly 6 to 100 years, who were systemically healthy. About 9.6 milliliters of peripheral blood were collected from each donor into EDTA-treated Vacutainer tubes. Ficoll-Paque density-gradient centrifugation was used to isolate PBMCs, with at least 7 million per sample. Total RNA, at least 6 micrograms per sample, was extracted from PBMCs with Trizol reagent. The percentages of naive CD45RAhigh/CD27high T cells were determined by flow cytometry on a PBMC aliquot from every donor. With respect to this clonotype: Its antigen is not yet known. Base qualities are not recorded, but no much larger clone differs from it by a single base.

V is clipped by 1 base and J by 4 bases, and the sequence between their germline boundaries is 26 bases long. The CDR3, from cysteine to phenylalanine, totals 20 residues. The read is trimmed to its CDR3 DNA, 60 bases read in frame from base 1. Per the germline V gene, SGHTA is the CDR1 and FQGTGA is the CDR2. This TCR came from a woman in her fifties or sixties in good health. The sequencing input was blood. The sequence is built from TRBV7-3 and TRBJ2-1, and the D gene may be TRBD2, 6 bases matching. The CDR3 sequence is CASSLKGPGDARSQYNEQFF. The nucleotide sequence reads TGTGCCAGCAGCTTAAAGGGTCCGGGAGATGCTAGATCACAGTACAATGAGCAGTTCTTC.